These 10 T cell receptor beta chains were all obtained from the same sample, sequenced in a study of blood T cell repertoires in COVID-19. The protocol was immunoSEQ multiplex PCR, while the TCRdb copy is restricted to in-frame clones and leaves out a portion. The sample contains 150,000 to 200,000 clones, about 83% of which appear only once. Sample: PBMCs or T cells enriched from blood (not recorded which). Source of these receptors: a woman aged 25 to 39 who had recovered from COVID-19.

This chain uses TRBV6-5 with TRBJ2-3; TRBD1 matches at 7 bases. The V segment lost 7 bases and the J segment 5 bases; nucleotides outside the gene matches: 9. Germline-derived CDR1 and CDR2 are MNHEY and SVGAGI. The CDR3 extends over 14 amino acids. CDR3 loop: CASNPTGSIDTQYF. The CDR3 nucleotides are TGTGCCAGCAACCCGACAGGGTCGATAGATACGCAGTATTTT.

This chain's CDR3 is CASSLSKQGGQYEQFF. CDR3 nucleotides: TGTGCCAGCAGTTTATCAAAACAGGGAGGGCAATATGAGCAGTTCTTC. The J gene is TRBJ2-1, the V gene TRBV27, with D perhaps TRBD2 (7 bases). CDR1 is MNHEY, CDR2 SMNVEV, per germline (reference sequence). Trimming took off 0 bases at V and 8 bases at J, with 17 bases between the two ends. The CDR3 contains 16 residues.

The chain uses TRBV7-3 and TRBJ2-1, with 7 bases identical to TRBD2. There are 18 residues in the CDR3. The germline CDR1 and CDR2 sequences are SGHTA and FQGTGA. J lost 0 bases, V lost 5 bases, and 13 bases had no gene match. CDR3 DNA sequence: TGTGCCAGCAGCCGGAGCCCCACCGGGGGGAGCTCCTACAATGAGCAGTTCTTC. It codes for CASSRSPTGGSSYNEQFF. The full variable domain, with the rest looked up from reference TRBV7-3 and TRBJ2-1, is GAGVSQTPSNKVTEKGKYVELRCDPISGHTALYWYRQSLGQGPEFLIYFQGTGAADDSGLPNDRFFAVRPEGSVSTLKIQRTERGDSAVYLCASSRSPTGGSSYNEQFFGPGTRLTVL.

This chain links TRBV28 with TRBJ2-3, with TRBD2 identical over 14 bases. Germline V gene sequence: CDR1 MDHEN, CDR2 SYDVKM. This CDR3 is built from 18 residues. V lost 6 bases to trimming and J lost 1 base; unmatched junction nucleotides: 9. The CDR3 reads CASRAPGTSGRGTDTQYF. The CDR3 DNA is TGTGCCAGCAGGGCTCCCGGGACTAGCGGGAGAGGCACAGATACGCAGTATTTT.

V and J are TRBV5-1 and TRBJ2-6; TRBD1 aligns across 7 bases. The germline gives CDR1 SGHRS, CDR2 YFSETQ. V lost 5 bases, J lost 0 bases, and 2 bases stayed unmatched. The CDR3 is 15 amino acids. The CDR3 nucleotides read TGCGCCAGCAGTGCAGGGGGCTCTGGGGCCAACGTCCTGACTTTC. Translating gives CASSAGGSGANVLTF.

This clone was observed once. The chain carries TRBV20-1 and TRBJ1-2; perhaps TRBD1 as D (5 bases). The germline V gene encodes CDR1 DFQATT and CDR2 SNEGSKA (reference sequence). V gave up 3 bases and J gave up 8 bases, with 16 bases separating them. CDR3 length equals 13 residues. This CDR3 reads CSASGTGSRGYTF. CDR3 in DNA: TGCAGTGCTAGTGGGACTGGCAGTCGAGGCTACACCTTC.

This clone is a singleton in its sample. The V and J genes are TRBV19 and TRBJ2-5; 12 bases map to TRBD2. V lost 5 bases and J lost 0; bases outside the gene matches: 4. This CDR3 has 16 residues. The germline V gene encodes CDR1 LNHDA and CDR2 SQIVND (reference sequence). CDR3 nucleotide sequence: TGTGCCAGTAGTCATGGACTAGCGGGAAACCAAGAGACCCAGTACTTC. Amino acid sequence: CASSHGLAGNQETQYF.

CDR3 in DNA: TGTGCCAGCAGTTATTTTGCTACGGGAGGGCCCGGTGAGCAGTTCTTC. Translating it yields CASSYFATGGPGEQFF. The V call is TRBV6-5, the J call TRBJ2-1; 8 positions agree with TRBD2. With 3 bases clipped from V and 9 bases from J, the junction kept 13 bases outside the gene matches. The CDR3 consists of 16 residues. The germline CDR1 and CDR2 sequences are MNHEY and SVGAGI.

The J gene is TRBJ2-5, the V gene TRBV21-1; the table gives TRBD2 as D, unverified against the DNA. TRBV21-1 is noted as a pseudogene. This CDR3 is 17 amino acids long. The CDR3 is CASSTRGAGVVFETQYF. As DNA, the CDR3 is TGTGCCAGCAGCACTAGAGGAGCGGGAGTAGTCTTTGAGACCCAGTACTTC.

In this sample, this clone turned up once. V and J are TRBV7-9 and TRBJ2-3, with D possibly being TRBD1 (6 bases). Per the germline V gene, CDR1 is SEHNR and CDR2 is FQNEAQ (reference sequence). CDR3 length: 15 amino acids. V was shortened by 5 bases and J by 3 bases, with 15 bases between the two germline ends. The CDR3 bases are TGTGCCAGCAGCCCCCGCCGACAGGATACAGATACGCAGTATTTT. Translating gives CASSPRRQDTDTQYF.